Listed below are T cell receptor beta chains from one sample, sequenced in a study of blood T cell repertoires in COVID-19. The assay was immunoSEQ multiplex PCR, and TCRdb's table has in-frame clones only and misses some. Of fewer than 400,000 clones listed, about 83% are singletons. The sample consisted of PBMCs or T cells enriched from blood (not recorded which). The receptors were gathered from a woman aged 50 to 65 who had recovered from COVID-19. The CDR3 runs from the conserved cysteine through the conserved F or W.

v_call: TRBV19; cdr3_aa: CASRKTDRVNTEAFF
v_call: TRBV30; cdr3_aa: CACWLGGMQPQHF
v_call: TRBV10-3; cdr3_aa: CAIRNREGTGELFF
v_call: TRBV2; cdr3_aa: CASSAAGSGGYTF
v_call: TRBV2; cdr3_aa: CASSEMRQGTQYF
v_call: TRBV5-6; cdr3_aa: CASSPTSGAAYEQYF
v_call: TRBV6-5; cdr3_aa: CASKPTASTDTQYF
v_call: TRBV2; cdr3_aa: CASRTELGTEAFF
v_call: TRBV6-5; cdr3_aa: CASSRAGSYEQYF
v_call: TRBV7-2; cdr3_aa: CASSADRGEKLFF
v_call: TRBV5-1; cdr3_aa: CASSFHGQGNGYTF
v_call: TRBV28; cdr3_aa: CASSLGQVLGYTF
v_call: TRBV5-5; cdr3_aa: CASLGFVTGNEKLFF
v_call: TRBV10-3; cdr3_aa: CAISEHRDRMVDGYTF
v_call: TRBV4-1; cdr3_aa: CASSQDSLRVGNTEAFF
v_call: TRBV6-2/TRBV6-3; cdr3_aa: CASSPERGGGTDTQYF
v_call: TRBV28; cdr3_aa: CASTSPHLVSDGYTF
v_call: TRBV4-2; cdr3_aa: CASSQDNSGAGGYTF
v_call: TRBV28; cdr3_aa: CASSLYLGRGRQDQPQHF
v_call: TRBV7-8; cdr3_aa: CASSQNSGTQYF
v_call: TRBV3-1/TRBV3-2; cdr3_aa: CASSRVRGSSTDTQYF
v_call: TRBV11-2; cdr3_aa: CASSFPGRAGNTIYF
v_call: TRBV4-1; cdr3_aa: CASSQDISANEKLFF
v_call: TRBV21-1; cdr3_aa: CASSKALWASLNEQFF
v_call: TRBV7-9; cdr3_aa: CASRPAGGGGNEQFF
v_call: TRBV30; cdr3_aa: CAWSVRGVHNQPQHF
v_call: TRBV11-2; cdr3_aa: CASSPRRIATYEQYF